This T cell receptor (beta chain) was recovered during a study of OX40 agonist ivuxolimab in advanced cancers. Across the whole study: It was ivuxolimab, an agonistic anti-OX40 (CD134) antibody, that patients were treated with. Melanoma, hepatocellular carcinoma, head and neck or renal cell cancer occurred in dose-escalation patients. Allowance was made for prior anti-PD-1, anti-PD-L1 or anti-CTLA-4 therapy, and approximately 41% had some. One patient with hepatocellular carcinoma and two with cutaneous melanoma, three in all, had partial responses.

The data were produced by immunoSEQ multiplex PCR, yet TCRdb's version contains in-frame clones alone and is incomplete. Of about 9,900 clones detected, roughly 70% appear once; the ten largest clones hold 28%. The sequencing here drew on CD4+ or CD8+ T cells sorted from blood, taken in a trial of the OX40 agonist ivuxolimab. The clonotype originates from an adult with an advanced solid tumor such as melanoma, head and neck, liver or kidney cancer.

The CDR3 bases are TGTGCCAGCAGCTCACTCCGGGACCTCGGCCACGAGCAGTACTTC. It encodes CASSSLRDLGHEQYF. This chain connects TRBV7-6 to TRBJ2-7; D tentatively fits TRBD1 or TRBD2 (5 bases each). In germline, CDR1 is SGHVS, CDR2 FNYEAQ. Trimming took 4 bases from V and 5 from J, leaving 18 bases between them. The CDR3 contains 15 residues.